These T cell receptor beta chains were read from a single sample in a study of T cells in localized non-small cell lung cancer. Method: immunoSEQ multiplex PCR; TCRdb's copy keeps in-frame clones and lacks some. In the table there are tens of thousands of clones, 60% to 85% of which are singletons. The sample here was PBMCs, taken before any cancer treatment. The receptors here all came from a man between 35 and 75 years old with stage II squamous cell lung carcinoma. The CDR3 runs from the conserved cysteine through the conserved F or W. D genes are given only for firm matches. Some rows mark clone size as missing; the rest say once, few, many or name a class of expanded clone.

clone_size	d_call	cdr3_length	v_call	j_call	cdr3_nt	cdr3_aa
once	NA	16	TRBV4-1	TRBJ2-2	TGCGCCAGCAGCCAAGTCGGGAGCCCGAACACCGGGGAGCTGTTTTTT	CASSQVGSPNTGELFF
few	TRBD1	15	TRBV5-1	TRBJ2-7	TGCGCCAGCAGCTTGGCCAGGGGGTCCTCCTACGAGCAGTACTTC	CASSLARGSSYEQYF
NA	NA	15	TRBV7-9	TRBJ2-5	TGTGCCAGCACCCCAGCGGGCTTGTACCAAGAGACCCAGTACTTC	CASTPAGLYQETQYF
NA	NA	14	TRBV27	TRBJ2-2	TGTGCCAGCAGTTTGTACTACAACACCGGGGAGCTGTTTTTT	CASSLYYNTGELFF
NA	NA	16	TRBV27	TRBJ1-4	TGTGCCAGCAGTTACCTACGAGGCGCGGGGGATGAAAAACTGTTTTTT	CASSYLRGAGDEKLFF
once	NA	17	TRBV7-2	TRBJ1-3	TGTGCCAGCAGCTCACAGATTAGTTTGTTCTCTGGAAACACCATATATTTT	CASSSQISLFSGNTIYF
NA	TRBD1	14	TRBV18	TRBJ2-7	TGTGCCAGCTCACTAAGACAGGGGGACGACGAGCAGTACTTC	CASSLRQGDDEQYF
NA	NA	13	TRBV5-1	TRBJ2-7	TGCGCCAGCAGCTCGGACAGATCCTACGAGCAGTACTTC	CASSSDRSYEQYF
NA	TRBD1	14	TRBV6-5	TRBJ1-1	TGTGCCAGCAGTTACGGGACAGCGAACACTGAAGCTTTCTTT	CASSYGTANTEAFF
NA	TRBD1	19	TRBV7-9	TRBJ2-3	TGTGCCAGCAGCTCAGGACAGGGGGTTAACCCATCTAGCACAGATACGCAGTATTTT	CASSSGQGVNPSSTDTQYF
NA	NA	12	TRBV7-2	TRBJ2-3	TGTGCCAGCAGCTTGGGGCTGGGAACGCAGTATTTT	CASSLGLGTQYF
NA	TRBD2	17	TRBV11-3	TRBJ2-2	TGTGCCAGCAGCTTAGGGGGACTAGCGGGAGACACCGGGGAGCTGTTTTTT	CASSLGGLAGDTGELFF
once	TRBD2	13	TRBV6-5	TRBJ2-7	TGTGCCGCGACGGGAGCGGGAGCCTACGAGCAGTACTTC	CAATGAGAYEQYF
NA	TRBD1	14	TRBV5-6	TRBJ1-5	TGTGCCAGCAGCAGGACAGGGCCCAATCAGCCCCAGCATTTT	CASSRTGPNQPQHF